A single sample gave rise to the 18 T cell receptor beta chains below, sequenced in a study of radiation and T cells in renal cell carcinoma. Generated by immunoSEQ multiplex PCR, the TCRdb table keeps only in-frame clones and is missing some. The table lists fewer than 15,000 clones, approximately 56% of them singletons, with around 17% in the top ten. Treatment: treatment-naive control, cytoreductive nephrectomy. Sequenced material: tumor tissue, taken from a patient whose treatment was nephrectomy without radiotherapy. The receptors originated from a man aged 55 to 70 with renal cell carcinoma.

The chain links TRBV7-2 to TRBJ2-5; 11 bases line up with TRBD1. The V gene's germline CDR1 is SGHTA and CDR2 FQGNSA. CDR3 length: 16 residues. The ends lost 5 bases at V and 5 bases at J; junction bases unmatched: 10. The CDR3, as DNA: TGTGCCAGCAGCCCAGGACAGGGGGCGATTTGGGAGACCCAGTACTTC. Its translation: CASSPGQGAIWETQYF.

The chain recombines TRBV5-4 with TRBJ2-1; 8 positions agree with TRBD2. CDR3 length: 15 amino acids. CDR1 SGHNT and CDR2 YYREEE come from the germline V gene (reference sequence). The trim removed 0 bases at V and 5 bases at J, leaving 4 bases unmatched. DNA for the CDR3: TGTGCCAGCAGCTTGGATGGTAGCGGGGACAATGAGCAGTTCTTC. This codes for CASSLDGSGDNEQFF.

V usage is TRBV21-1 and J usage is TRBJ1-1; the table gives TRBD1 as D, unverified against the DNA. TRBV21-1 is annotated as a pseudogene. The CDR3 is made up of 13 amino acids. Written as DNA, the CDR3 is TGTGCCAGCACCCTTCAGGTTTTCGCTGAAGCTTTCTTT. Amino acid sequence: CASTLQVFAEAFF.

The chain has TRBV6-1 and TRBJ2-1; D might be TRBD1 or TRBD2, each matching 5 bases. CDR3 size: 15 residues. Germline lookup yields CDR1 MNHNS and CDR2 SASEGT. Trimming left V 7 bases short and J 0 bases short, with 13 bases between. CDR3 nucleotides: TGTGCCAGCACCGAGGGGCGATCCTCCTACAATGAGCAGTTCTTC. Protein sequence: CASTEGRSSYNEQFF.

The V gene is TRBV9, the J gene TRBJ2-3; 8 bases agree with TRBD2. With V trimmed by 0 bases and J by 3 bases, 3 bases remained unmatched. The germline CDR1 and CDR2 sequences are SGDLS and YYNGEE. The CDR3 sequence is 15 residues long. As DNA, the CDR3 is TGTGCCAGCAGCGTAGAAAGCGGGAGAACAGATACGCAGTATTTT. Protein product: CASSVESGRTDTQYF.

With regard to this clone: Other DNA sequences from this sample encode an identical CDR3 as well. The rearrangement uses TRBV11-2 and TRBJ1-1, with D hard to call. Germline CDR1 reads SGHAT; CDR2 reads FQNNGV. V dropped 2 bases and J dropped 5 bases, with 9 bases sitting between them. This CDR3 has 13 amino acids. CDR3 in amino acids: CASSLLYRTEAFF. The CDR3 DNA reads as TGTGCCAGCAGCTTATTATACAGAACTGAAGCTTTCTTT.

The chain employs TRBV5-6 and TRBJ2-3; D is uncertain. Germline CDR1 is SGHDT and CDR2 is YYEEEE. The CDR3 contains 15 residues. The V end lost 0 bases, the J end lost 5 bases, and 13 bases lay between the germline ends. CDR3 sequence (DNA): TGTGCCAGCAGCTTGGGTCGACAAGGTAAAGATACGCAGTATTTT. Residues: CASSLGRQGKDTQYF.

This sequence joins TRBV5-6 and TRBJ2-3, with D maybe TRBD1 (6 bases). CDR1 and CDR2 from the germline V gene are SGHDT and YYEEEE. The CDR3 runs 14 residues. V was clipped by 2 bases and J by 6 bases, with 13 bases between them. This CDR3 is CASSFSGASDTQYF. CDR3 coding DNA: TGTGCCAGCAGCTTCTCAGGGGCAAGTGATACGCAGTATTTT.

The chain carries TRBV27 and TRBJ1-1, with D perhaps TRBD1 (5 bases). Germline V CDR1 and CDR2: MNHEY, SMNVEV (reference sequence). Trimming removed 0 bases at V and 5 bases at J, with 10 bases between. The CDR3 is 14 amino acids. This chain's CDR3 is CASSLSAGRTEAFF. The CDR3 nucleotides are TGTGCCAGCAGTTTATCGGCAGGGAGAACTGAAGCTTTCTTT.

This rearrangement joins TRBV27 to TRBJ2-2; 15 nucleotides match TRBD2. The CDR3 has 19 amino acids. V was pared by 8 bases and J by 6 bases, with 16 bases of the junction left unmatched. Germline CDR1 reads MNHEY; CDR2 reads SMNVEV (reference sequence). CDR3 region: CASPRTSGRAGIWPGELFF. CDR3 nucleotides: TGTGCCAGCCCCAGGACTAGCGGGAGGGCGGGGATATGGCCCGGGGAGCTGTTTTTT.

This sequence joins TRBV30 and TRBJ2-5; 8 bases agree with TRBD1. This CDR3 contains 13 residues. The junction had 4 bases not matched to a gene; V was cut back by 7 bases and J by 0 bases. Germline V gives CDR1 GTSNPN, CDR2 SVGIG (reference sequence). The CDR3 sequence: CAYDRGYQETQYF. CDR3 bases: TGTGCCTACGACAGGGGATACCAAGAGACCCAGTACTTC.

The chain is built from TRBV5-6 and TRBJ2-5; 7 bases fit TRBD2. Germline lookup yields CDR1 SGHDT and CDR2 YYEEEE. Trimming removed 4 bases from V and 0 bases from J; junction bases left unmatched: 3. The CDR3 is made up of 14 amino acids. DNA for the CDR3: TGTGCCAGCAGCCGCGGACTAGACCAAGAGACCCAGTACTTC. It codes for CASSRGLDQETQYF.

V usage is TRBV14 and J usage is TRBJ2-7, with 10 bases matching TRBD1. V shed 3 bases and J 7 bases; nucleotides not matched to a gene: 9. Germline V CDR1 and CDR2: SGHDN, FVKESK. There are 15 residues in the CDR3. The CDR3 spells CASSQGTGAWAEQYF. For the CDR3, the DNA is TGTGCCAGCAGCCAGGGGACAGGGGCTTGGGCGGAGCAGTACTTC.

The V call is TRBV7-2, the J call TRBJ2-7, with 10 bases aligning to TRBD2. V lost 1 base and J lost 5; bases outside the gene matches: 11. This CDR3 has 17 residues. Germline CDR1 is SGHTA and CDR2 is FQGNSA. In DNA form, the CDR3 reads TGTGCCAGCAGCTTAGGGAGGGCTAGCGGGAGTAGGGACGAGCAGTACTTC. Translated, it gives CASSLGRASGSRDEQYF.

DNA of the CDR3: TGTGCCAGCATGAAGCCTGGGGCCAACGTCCTGACTTTC. This translates into CASMKPGANVLTF. The V and J genes are TRBV25-1 and TRBJ2-6; D is unresolved. Deletions cut 7 bases from V and 2 bases from J, with 6 bases between. CDR1 and CDR2 (germline): MGHDK, SYGVNS. The CDR3 sequence is 13 residues long.

The chain joins TRBV2 to TRBJ2-7; weak D call: TRBD2 (5 bases). Germline V lookup: CDR1 SNHLY, CDR2 FYNNEI. Between the trimmed V and J ends, which lost 2 bases and 3 bases, there was a span of 11 bases. This CDR3 has 14 amino acids. The chain's CDR3 is CASSELTDYYEQYF. In nucleotides, the CDR3 is TGTGCCAGCAGTGAACTAACAGACTACTACGAGCAGTACTTC.

There are a few counts of this clone. The genes are TRBV9 and TRBJ2-2; no clear D gene. With 1 base removed from V and 4 bases from J, the gap between germline ends came to 14 bases. CDR3 length equals 16 residues. CDR1 and CDR2 from the germline V gene are SGDLS and YYNGEE. CDR3 nucleotides: TGTGCCAGCAGCGTATTCTCGGGCCTAGGCACCGGGGAGCTGTTTTTT. This gives the protein CASSVFSGLGTGELFF.

In this sample, this clone is medium-sized. The V call is TRBV7-9, the J call TRBJ1-1, with D unclear. The CDR3 sequence is 14 residues long. Looked up from germline, CDR1 is SEHNR and CDR2 is FQNEAQ (reference sequence). Trimming removed 1 base at V and 1 base at J, with 7 bases between. The DNA for the CDR3 is TGTGCCAGCAGCTTAGGACTTACGAACACTGAAGCTTTCTTT. Protein product: CASSLGLTNTEAFF.